This paragraph covers one T cell receptor beta chain sequence. These data belong to a study of blood T cell repertoires in COVID-19. This CDR3 comprises 18 residues. Germline CDR1 reads LGHDT; CDR2 reads YNNKEL (reference sequence). V lost 3 bases and J 4 bases, leaving 24 bases between the germline ends. Per the original data handling: From reference gene primer amplification, estimates of nucleated cell counts were derived. The table came from immunoSEQ multiplex PCR; TCRdb's copy has only in-frame clones and leaves some out. The V and J calls and clone size come from that table; D and trimming were worked out from the DNA. The table shows 150,000 to 200,000 clones, with approximately 93% occurring only once.

Sequencing used peripheral blood. The rearrangement uses TRBV3-1 (or the pseudogene TRBV3-2) and TRBJ1-1; D perhaps matches TRBD1 (6 bases). The receptor's source is a woman aged 55-69 years with COVID-19, enrolled during active disease. The CDR3 coding sequence is TGTGCCAGCAGCCATTACCGGACAGCCCTTCTTGGGGGCACTGAAGCTTTCTTT. Translated, it gives CASSHYRTALLGGTEAFF.